This TCR beta chain came from a study of blood T cell repertoires in COVID-19. Study summary: Samples of COVID-19 (acute and convalescent) were obtained from the United States, Italy and Spain. PBMCs, B-cell-depleted T cells, or T cells were the source of the cDNA or gDNA that made up the material.

The germline V gene encodes CDR1 SGHVS and CDR2 FQNEAQ. This CDR3 is 15 amino acids long. With 2 bases clipped from V and 7 bases from J, the junction kept 6 bases outside the gene matches. As handled by the study authors: Reference gene primers were amplified, and this amplification served to estimate nucleated cell counts. Profiling relied on immunoSEQ multiplex PCR, and the TCRdb table lists in-frame clones only, not all of them. V and J calls and clone size follow that table, whereas D and trimming were derived from the DNA. The table has around 95,000 clones, about 90% seen once. Sequencing was carried out using peripheral blood. This clonotype was sampled from a human donor in a cohort sampled during active COVID-19. The chain couples TRBV7-8 to TRBJ2-1; 9 positions match TRBD2. CDR3 DNA: TGTGCCAGCAGCTTATCTAGCGGGATGGGAAATGAGCAGTTCTTC. It translates to CASSLSSGMGNEQFF.